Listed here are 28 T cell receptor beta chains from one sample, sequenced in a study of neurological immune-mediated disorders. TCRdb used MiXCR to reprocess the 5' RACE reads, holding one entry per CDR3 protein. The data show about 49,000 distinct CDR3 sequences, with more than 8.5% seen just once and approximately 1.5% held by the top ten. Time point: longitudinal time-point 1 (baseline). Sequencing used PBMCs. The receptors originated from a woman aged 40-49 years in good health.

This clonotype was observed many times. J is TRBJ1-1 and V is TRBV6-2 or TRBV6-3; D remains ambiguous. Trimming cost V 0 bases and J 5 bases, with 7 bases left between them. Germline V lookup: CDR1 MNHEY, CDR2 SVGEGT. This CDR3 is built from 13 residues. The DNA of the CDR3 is TGTGCCAGCAGTTACTCGCGAGTAACTGAAGCTTTCTTT. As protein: CASSYSRVTEAFF.

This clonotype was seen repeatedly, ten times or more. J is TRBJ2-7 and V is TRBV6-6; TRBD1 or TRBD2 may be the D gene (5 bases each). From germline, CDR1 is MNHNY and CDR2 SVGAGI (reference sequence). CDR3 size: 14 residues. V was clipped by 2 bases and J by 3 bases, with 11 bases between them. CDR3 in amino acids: CASSYTGLNYEQYF. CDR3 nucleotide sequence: TGTGCCAGCAGTTACACGGGGCTAAACTACGAGCAGTACTTC.

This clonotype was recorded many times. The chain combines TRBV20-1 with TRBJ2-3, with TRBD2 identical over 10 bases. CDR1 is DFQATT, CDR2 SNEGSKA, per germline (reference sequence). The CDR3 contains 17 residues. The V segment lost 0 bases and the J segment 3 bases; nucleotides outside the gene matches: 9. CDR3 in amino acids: CSAREPSAAGGTDTQYF. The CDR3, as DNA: TGCAGTGCTAGAGAGCCTTCCGCAGCGGGGGGGACAGATACGCAGTATTTT.

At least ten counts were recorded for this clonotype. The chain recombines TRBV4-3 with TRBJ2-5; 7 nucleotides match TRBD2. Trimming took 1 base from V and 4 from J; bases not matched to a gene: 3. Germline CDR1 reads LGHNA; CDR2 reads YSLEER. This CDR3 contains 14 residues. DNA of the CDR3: TGCGCCAGCAGCCAAGTTTCTAGCGGAGAGACCCAGTACTTC. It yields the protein CASSQVSSGETQYF.

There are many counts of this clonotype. The CDR3 protein is CASSKSSSGRAVDEQFF. The CDR3 DNA reads as TGTGCCAGCAGTAAATCTTCTAGCGGGAGGGCAGTGGATGAGCAGTTCTTC. The chain links TRBV6-2 or TRBV6-3 to TRBJ2-1; TRBD2 matches 12 bases. Trimming took 5 bases from V and 8 from J; bases not matched to a gene: 13. The CDR3 extends over 17 amino acids. Germline CDR1 MNHEY, CDR2 SVGEGT.

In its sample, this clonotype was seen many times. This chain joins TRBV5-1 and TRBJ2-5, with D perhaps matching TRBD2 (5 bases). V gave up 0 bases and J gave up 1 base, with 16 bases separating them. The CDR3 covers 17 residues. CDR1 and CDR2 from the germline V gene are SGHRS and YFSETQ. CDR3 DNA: TGCGCCAGCAGCTTGGCGGAACAGACCGGGATCCAAGAGACCCAGTACTTC. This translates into CASSLAEQTGIQETQYF.

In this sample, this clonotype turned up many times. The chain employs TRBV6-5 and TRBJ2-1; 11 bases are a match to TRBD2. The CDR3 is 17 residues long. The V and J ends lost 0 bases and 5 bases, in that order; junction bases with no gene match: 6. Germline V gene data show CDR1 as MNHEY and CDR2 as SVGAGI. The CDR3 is CASSYSGTSGSNNEQFF. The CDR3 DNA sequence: TGTGCCAGCAGTTACTCAGGCACTAGCGGGAGTAACAATGAGCAGTTCTTC.

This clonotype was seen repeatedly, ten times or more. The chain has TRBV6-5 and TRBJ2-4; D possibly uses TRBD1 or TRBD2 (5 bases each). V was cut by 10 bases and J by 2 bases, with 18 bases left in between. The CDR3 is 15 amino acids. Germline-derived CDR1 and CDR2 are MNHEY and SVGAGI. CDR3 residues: CATAPRGVSKNIQYF. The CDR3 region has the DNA TGTGCCACGGCGCCGCGAGGGGTGTCCAAAAACATTCAGTACTTC.

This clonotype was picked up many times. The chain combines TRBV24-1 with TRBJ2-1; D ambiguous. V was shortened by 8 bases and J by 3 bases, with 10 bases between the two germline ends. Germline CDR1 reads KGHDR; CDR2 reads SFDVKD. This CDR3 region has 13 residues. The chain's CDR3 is CATTSGFYNEQFF. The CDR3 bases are TGTGCCACCACGTCCGGGTTCTACAATGAGCAGTTCTTC.

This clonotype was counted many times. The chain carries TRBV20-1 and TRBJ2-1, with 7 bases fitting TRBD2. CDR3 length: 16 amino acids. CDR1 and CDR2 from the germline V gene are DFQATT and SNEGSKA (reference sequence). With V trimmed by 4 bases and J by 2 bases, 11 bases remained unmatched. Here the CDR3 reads CSAKALKRGTYNEQFF. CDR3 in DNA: TGCAGTGCTAAGGCCCTTAAGCGGGGAACCTACAATGAGCAGTTCTTC.

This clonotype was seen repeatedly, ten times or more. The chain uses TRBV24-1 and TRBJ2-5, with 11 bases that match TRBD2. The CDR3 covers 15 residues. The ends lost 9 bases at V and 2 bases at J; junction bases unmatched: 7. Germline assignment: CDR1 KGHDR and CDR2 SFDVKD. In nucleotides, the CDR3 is TGTGCCACCGCTAGCGGGAGGCACCCACAAGAGACCCAGTACTTC. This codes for CATASGRHPQETQYF.

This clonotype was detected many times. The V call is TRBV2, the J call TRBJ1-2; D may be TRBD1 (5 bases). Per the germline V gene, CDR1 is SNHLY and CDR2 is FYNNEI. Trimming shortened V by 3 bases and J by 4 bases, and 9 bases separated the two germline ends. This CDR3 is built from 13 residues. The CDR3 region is CASSEQGTYGYTF. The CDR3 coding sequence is TGTGCCAGCAGTGAGCAGGGTACCTATGGCTACACCTTC. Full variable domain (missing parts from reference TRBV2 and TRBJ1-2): EPEVTQTPSHQVTQMGQEVILRCVPISNHLYFYWYRQILGQKVEFLVSFYNNEISEKSEIFDDQFSVERPDGSNFTLKIRSTKLEDSAMYFCASSEQGTYGYTFGSGTRLTVV.

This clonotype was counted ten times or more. CDR3 amino acids: CASSSRLAGDSTDTQYF. The DNA for the CDR3 is TGTGCCAGCAGCTCAAGACTAGCGGGGGACTCCACAGATACGCAGTATTTT. The chain is built from TRBV7-3 and TRBJ2-3; 12 nucleotides match TRBD2. The germline V gene encodes CDR1 SGHTA and CDR2 FQGTGA. The CDR3 runs 17 residues. Trimming removed 4 bases from V and 2 bases from J; junction bases left unmatched: 7. Complete variable domain (other parts from reference TRBV7-3 and TRBJ2-3): GAGVSQTPSNKVTEKGKYVELRCDPISGHTALYWYRQSLGQGPEFLIYFQGTGAADDSGLPNDRFFAVRPEGSVSTLKIQRTERGDSAVYLCASSSRLAGDSTDTQYFGPGTRLTVL.

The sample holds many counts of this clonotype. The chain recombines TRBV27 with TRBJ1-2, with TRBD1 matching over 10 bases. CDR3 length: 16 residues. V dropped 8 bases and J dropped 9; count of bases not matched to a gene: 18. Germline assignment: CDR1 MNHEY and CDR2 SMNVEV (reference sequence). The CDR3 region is CASSTPRDRGLKSYTF. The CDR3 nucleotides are TGTGCCAGCTCGACTCCCCGGGACAGGGGCCTTAAAAGCTACACCTTC.

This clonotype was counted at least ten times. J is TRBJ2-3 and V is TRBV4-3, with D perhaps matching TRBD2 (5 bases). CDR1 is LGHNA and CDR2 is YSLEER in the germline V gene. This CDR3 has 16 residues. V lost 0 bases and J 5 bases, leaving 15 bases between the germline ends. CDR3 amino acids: CASSQDRGGRGDTQYF. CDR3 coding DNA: TGCGCCAGCAGCCAAGACCGTGGAGGTCGGGGAGATACGCAGTATTTT.

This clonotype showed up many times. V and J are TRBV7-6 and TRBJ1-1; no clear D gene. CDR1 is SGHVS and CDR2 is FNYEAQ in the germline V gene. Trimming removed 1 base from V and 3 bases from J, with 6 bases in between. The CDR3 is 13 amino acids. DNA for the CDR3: TGTGCCAGCAGCTTAGAGGTTTACACTGAAGCTTTCTTT. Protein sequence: CASSLEVYTEAFF. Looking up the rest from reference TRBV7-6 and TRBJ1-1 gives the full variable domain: GAGVSQSPRYKVTKRGQDVALRCDPISGHVSLYWYRQALGQGPEFLTYFNYEAQQDKSGLPNDRFSAERPEGSISTLTIQRTEQRDSAMYRCASSLEVYTEAFFGQGTRLTVV.

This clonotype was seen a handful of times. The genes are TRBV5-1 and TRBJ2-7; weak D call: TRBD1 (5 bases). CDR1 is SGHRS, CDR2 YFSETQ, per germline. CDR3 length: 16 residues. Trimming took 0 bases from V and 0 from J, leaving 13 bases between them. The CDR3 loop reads CASSLADSLSSYEQYF. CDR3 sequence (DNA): TGCGCCAGCAGCTTGGCCGACAGCTTGAGCTCCTACGAGCAGTACTTC.

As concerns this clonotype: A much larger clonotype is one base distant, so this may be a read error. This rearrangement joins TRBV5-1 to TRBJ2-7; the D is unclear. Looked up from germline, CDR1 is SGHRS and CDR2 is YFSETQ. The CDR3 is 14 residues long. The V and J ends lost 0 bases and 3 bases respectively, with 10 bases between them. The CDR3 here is CASSLARNHYEQYF. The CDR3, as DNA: TGCGCCAGCAGCTTGGCGCGGAACCACTACGAGCAGTACTTC.

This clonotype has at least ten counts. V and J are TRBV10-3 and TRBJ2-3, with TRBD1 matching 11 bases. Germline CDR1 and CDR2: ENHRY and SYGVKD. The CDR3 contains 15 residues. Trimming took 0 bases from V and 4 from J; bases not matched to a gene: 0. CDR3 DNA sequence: TGTGCCATCAGTGAGTCGGGACAGGGGGCAGATACGCAGTATTTT. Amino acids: CAISESGQGADTQYF.

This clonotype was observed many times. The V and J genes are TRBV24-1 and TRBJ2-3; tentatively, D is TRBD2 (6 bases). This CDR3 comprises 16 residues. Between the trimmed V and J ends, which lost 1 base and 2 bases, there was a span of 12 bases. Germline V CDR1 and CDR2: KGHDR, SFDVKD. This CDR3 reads CATSDLGGNPTDTQYF. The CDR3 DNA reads TGTGCCACCAGTGATTTAGGCGGGAACCCCACAGATACGCAGTATTTT.

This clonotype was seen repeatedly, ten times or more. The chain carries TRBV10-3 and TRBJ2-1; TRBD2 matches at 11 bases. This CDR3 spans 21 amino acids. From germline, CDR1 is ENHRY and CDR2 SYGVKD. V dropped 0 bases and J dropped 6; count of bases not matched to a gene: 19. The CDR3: CAISESTGLSGGARSSNEQFF. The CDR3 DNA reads TGTGCCATCAGTGAGTCGACCGGGCTTAGCGGGGGGGCGCGTTCAAGCAATGAGCAGTTCTTC.

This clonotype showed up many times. This CDR3 reads CSAREIGAQGPTNEKLFF. The CDR3 nucleotides are TGCAGTGCTAGAGAGATTGGGGCCCAGGGGCCAACTAATGAAAAACTGTTTTTT. This chain uses TRBV20-1 with TRBJ1-4, with D possibly being TRBD1 (6 bases). This CDR3 contains 18 residues. V lost 0 bases and J 0 bases, leaving 17 bases between the germline ends. Per the germline V gene, CDR1 is DFQATT and CDR2 is SNEGSKA (reference sequence).

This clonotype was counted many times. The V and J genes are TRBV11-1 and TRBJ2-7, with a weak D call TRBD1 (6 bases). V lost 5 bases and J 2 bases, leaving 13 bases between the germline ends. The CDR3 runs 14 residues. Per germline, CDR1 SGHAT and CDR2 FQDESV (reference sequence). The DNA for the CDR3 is TGTGCCAGCAGCCCAGACAGGCACCCCTACGAGCAGTACTTC. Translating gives CASSPDRHPYEQYF.

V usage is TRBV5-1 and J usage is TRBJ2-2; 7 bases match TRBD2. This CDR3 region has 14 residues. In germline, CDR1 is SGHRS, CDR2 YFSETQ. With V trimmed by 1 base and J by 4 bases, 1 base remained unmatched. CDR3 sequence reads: CASSLRTSTGELFF. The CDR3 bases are TGCGCCAGCAGCTTGAGGACTAGCACCGGGGAGCTGTTTTTT.

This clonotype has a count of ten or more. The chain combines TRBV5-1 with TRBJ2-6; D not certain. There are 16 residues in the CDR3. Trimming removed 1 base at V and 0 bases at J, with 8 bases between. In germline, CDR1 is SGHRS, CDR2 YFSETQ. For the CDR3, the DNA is TGCGCCAGCAGCTTGAGACCGAGCTCTGGGGCCAACGTCCTGACTTTC. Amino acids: CASSLRPSSGANVLTF.

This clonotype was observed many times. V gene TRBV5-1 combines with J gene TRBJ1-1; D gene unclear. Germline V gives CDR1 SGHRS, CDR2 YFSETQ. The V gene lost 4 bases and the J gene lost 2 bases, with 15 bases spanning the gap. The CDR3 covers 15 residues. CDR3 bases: TGCGCCAGCAGCCCTGATTGGGCGATTAACACTGAAGCTTTCTTT. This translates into CASSPDWAINTEAFF.

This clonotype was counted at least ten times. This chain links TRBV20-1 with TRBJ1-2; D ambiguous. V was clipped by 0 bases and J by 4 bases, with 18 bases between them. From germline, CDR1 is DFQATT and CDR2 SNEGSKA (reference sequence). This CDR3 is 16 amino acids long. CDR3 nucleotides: TGCAGTGCTAGAGACCCCTGGGGAGGTCGTCCCTATGGCTACACCTTC. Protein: CSARDPWGGRPYGYTF.

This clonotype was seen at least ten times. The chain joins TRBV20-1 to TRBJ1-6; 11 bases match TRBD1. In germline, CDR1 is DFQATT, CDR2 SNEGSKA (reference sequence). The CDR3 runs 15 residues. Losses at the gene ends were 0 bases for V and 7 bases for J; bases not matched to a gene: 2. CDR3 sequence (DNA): TGCAGTGCTAGAGAAGGGACAGGGGGAAATTCACCCCTCCACTTT. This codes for CSAREGTGGNSPLHF.